This TCR beta chain emerged from a study of shared clonotypes between healthy human individuals. Findings and limits, study-wide: A reduction in generation probabilities was seen for non-shared clonotypes relative to those shared by all four donors. Naive subsets generally had larger estimated richness than memory subsets.

Data came from immunoSEQ multiplex PCR; TCRdb stores just in-frame clones and leaves some out. The repertoire holds over 2,000,000 clones, with 93% as singletons. Regarding this clone: As yet, its antigen is unknown.

Terminally differentiated effector memory CD45RA+ cells were excluded by CCR7 positive selection of CD45RO-negative cells. The CDR3 runs 16 residues. V was clipped by 4 bases and J by 9 bases, with 22 bases between them. Germline CDR1 MDHEN, CDR2 SYDVKM. The TCR sequence derives from a man between 18 and 35 years old in good health. Some clones in this sample may be carry-over from other donors' samples. Specimen: naive CD8+ T cells from PBMCs. This chain connects TRBV28 to TRBJ2-1, with D perhaps TRBD2 (5 bases). CDR3 DNA sequence: TGTGCCAGCAGTTCCGATTCGTGGGAGCGGAAAGGTGAGCAGTTCTTC. Its protein is CASSSDSWERKGEQFF.